Reported below is one TCR beta chain. A much larger clone lies one base from this, so it may be a read error. This record belongs to a study of T cells in Graves' hyperthyroidism and ophthalmopathy. The investigators amplified TCR beta CDR3 regions from RNA transcripts. The HTBI primer set drove a first-round RT-PCR of the TCR CDR3. Each CDR3 protein is one row after TCRdb ran MiXCR on the multiplex PCR reads. The table has around 180,000 distinct CDR3 sequences, more than 15% seen once. Patients counted as stable if ophthalmopathy did not develop within 18 months. Recently diagnosed hyperthyroidism of less than 2 months' duration affected patients aged 18 to 65. Orbital computed tomography and thyroid ultrasound, together with serum TRAb and thyroxine and clinical symptoms, were used for diagnoses. The PBMCs studied were ones that came from 10 ml fresh peripheral blood. Germline-derived CDR1 and CDR2 are LGHDT and YNNKEL (reference sequence). The CDR3 contains 15 residues.

Sequencing input: blood. This TCR was sampled from a woman aged 45-60 years with Graves' hyperthyroidism. The chain uses TRBV3-1 and TRBJ2-1; 9 bases fit TRBD2. The CDR3 region is CAGSRGGATLNEQFF. The CDR3 DNA follows: TGTGCCGGCAGTCGCGGGGGGGCTACATTGAATGAGCAGTTCTTC.